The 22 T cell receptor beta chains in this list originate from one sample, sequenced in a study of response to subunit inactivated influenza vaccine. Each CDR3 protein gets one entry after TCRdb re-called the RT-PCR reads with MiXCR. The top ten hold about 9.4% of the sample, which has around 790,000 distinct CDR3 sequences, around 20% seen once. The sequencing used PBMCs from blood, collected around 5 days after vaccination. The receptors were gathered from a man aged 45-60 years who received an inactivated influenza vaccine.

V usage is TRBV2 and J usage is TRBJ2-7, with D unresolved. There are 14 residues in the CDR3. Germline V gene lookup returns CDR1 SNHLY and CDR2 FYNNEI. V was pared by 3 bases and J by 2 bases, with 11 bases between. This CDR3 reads CASSDGRPPYEQYF. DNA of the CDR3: TGTGCCAGCAGTGACGGGCGTCCGCCCTACGAGCAGTACTTC. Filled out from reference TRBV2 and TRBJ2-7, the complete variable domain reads EPEVTQTPSHQVTQMGQEVILRCVPISNHLYFYWYRQILGQKVEFLVSFYNNEISEKSEIFDDQFSVERPDGSNFTLKIRSTKLEDSAMYFCASSDGRPPYEQYFGPGTRLTVT.

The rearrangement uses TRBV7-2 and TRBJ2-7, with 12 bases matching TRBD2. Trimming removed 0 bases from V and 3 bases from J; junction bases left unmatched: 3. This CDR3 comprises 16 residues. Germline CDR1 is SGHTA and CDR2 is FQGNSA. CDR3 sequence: CASSLALAGGLYEQYF. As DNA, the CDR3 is TGTGCCAGCAGCTTAGCACTAGCGGGGGGCCTCTACGAGCAGTACTTC.

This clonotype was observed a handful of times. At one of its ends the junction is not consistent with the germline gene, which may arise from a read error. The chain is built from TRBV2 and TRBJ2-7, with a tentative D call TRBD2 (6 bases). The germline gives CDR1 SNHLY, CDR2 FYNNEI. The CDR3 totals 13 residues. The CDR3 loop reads CASSEISGYERYF. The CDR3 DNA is TGTGCCAGCAGTGAAATCAGCGGGTATGAGCGGTACTTC.

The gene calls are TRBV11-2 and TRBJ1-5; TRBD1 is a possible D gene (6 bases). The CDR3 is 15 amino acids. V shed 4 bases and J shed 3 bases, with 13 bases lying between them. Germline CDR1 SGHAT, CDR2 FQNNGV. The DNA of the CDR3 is TGTGCCAGCAGCTCCGTACAGGGATTCAATCAGCCCCAGCATTTT. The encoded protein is CASSSVQGFNQPQHF.

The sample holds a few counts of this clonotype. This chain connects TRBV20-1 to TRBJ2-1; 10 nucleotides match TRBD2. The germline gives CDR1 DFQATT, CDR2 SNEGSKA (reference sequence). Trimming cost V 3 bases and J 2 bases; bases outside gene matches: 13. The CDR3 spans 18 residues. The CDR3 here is CSASRTSGNRGAYNEQFF. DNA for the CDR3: TGCAGTGCTAGTCGGACTAGCGGAAATAGGGGGGCCTACAATGAGCAGTTCTTC.

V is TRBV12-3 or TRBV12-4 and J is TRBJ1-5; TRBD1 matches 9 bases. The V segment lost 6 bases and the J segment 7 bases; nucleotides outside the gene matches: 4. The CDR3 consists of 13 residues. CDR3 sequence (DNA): TGTGCCAGCAGACTACAGGGGGCGCAGCCCCAGCATTTT. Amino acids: CASRLQGAQPQHF.

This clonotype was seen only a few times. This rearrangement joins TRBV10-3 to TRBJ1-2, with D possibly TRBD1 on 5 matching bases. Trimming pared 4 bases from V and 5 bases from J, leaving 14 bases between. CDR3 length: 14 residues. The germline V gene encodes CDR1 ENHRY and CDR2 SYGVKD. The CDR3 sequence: CAISAQRQGYGYTF. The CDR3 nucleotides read TGTGCCATCAGTGCCCAGAGGCAGGGATATGGCTACACCTTC.

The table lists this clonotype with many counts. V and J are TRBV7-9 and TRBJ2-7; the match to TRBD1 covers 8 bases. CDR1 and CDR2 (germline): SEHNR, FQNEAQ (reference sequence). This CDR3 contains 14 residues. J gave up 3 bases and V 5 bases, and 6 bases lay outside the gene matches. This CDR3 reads CASSTTGVGYEQYF. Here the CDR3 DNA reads TGTGCCAGCAGCACGACAGGGGTCGGCTACGAGCAGTACTTC.

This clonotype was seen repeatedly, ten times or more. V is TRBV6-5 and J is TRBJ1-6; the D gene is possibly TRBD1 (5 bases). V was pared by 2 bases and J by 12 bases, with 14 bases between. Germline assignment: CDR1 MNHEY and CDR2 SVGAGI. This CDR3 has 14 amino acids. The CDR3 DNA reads TGTGCCAGCAGTTACGCAGTTGGGGGTGGACCCCTCCACTTT. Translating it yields CASSYAVGGGPLHF.

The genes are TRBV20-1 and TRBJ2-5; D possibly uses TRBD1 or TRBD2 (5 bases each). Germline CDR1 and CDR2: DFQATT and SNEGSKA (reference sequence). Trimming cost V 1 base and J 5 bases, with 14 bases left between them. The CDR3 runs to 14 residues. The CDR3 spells CSARARPWGETQYF. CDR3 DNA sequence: TGCAGTGCTAGAGCTCGACCCTGGGGGGAGACCCAGTACTTC.

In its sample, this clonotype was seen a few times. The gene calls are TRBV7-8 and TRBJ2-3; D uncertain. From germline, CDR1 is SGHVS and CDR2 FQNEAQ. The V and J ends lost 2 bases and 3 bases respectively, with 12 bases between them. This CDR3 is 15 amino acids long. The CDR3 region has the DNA TGTGCCAGCAGCTTAATCCGTGCCGGAACAGATACGCAGTATTTT. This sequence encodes CASSLIRAGTDTQYF.

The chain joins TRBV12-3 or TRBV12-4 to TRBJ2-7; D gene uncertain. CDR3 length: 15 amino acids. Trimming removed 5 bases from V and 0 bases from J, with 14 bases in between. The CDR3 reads CASSPSYQSSYEQYF. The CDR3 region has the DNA TGTGCCAGCAGTCCATCGTACCAGAGCTCCTACGAGCAGTACTTC.

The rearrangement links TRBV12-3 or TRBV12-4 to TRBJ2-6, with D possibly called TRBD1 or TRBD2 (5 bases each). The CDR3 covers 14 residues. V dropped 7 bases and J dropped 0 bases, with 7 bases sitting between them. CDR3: CASTGTSGANVLTF. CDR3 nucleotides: TGTGCCAGCACGGGGACCTCTGGGGCCAACGTCCTGACTTTC.

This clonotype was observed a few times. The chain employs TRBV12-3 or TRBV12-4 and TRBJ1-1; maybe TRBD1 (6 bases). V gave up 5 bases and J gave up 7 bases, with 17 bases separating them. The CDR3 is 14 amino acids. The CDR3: CASSPTGRGGEAFF. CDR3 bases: TGTGCCAGCAGTCCTACAGGGAGGGGCGGTGAAGCTTTCTTT.

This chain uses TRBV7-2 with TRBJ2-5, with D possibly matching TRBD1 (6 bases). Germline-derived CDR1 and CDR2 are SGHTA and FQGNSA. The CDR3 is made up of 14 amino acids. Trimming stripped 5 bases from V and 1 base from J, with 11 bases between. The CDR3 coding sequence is TGTGCCAGCAGCGGTCGACAGGTCCAAGAGACCCAGTACTTC. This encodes CASSGRQVQETQYF. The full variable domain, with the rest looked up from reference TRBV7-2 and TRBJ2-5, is GAGVSQSPSNKVTEKGKDVELRCDPISGHTALYWYRQSLGQGLEFLIYFQGNSAPDKSGLPSDRFSAERTGGSVSTLTIQRTQQEDSAVYLCASSGRQVQETQYFGPGTRLLVL.

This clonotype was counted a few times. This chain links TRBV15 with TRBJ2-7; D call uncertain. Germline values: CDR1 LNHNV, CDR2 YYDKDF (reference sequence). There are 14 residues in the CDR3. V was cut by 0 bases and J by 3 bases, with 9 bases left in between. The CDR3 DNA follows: TGTGCCACCAGCAGAGAAGCAGCTGACTACGAGCAGTACTTC. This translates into CATSREAADYEQYF.

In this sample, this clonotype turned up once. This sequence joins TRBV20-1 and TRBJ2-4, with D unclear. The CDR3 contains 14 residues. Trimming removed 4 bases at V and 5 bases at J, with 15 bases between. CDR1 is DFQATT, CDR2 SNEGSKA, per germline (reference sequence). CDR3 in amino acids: CSATPDSLQNIQYF. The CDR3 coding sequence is TGCAGTGCTACGCCTGACTCTCTGCAAAACATTCAGTACTTC.

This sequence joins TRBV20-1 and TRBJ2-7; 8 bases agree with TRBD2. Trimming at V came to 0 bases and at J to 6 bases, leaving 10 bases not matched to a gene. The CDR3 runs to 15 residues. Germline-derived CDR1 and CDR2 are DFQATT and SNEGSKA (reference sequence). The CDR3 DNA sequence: TGCAGTGCTAGAGATCTTACGGGAGGGCCTCCCGAGCAGTACTTC. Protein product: CSARDLTGGPPEQYF.

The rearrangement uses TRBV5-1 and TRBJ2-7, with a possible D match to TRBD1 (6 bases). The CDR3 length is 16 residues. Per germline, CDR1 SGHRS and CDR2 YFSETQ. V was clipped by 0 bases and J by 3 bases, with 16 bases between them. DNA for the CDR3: TGCGCCAGCAGCTTGGCCCCAAGGGACAATAGCTACGAGCAGTACTTC. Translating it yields CASSLAPRDNSYEQYF.

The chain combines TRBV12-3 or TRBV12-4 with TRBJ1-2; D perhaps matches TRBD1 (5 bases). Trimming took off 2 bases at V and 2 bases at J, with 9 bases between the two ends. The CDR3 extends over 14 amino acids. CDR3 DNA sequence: TGTGCCAGCAGTTTAAGTCCAGGGAACTATGGCTACACCTTC. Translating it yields CASSLSPGNYGYTF.

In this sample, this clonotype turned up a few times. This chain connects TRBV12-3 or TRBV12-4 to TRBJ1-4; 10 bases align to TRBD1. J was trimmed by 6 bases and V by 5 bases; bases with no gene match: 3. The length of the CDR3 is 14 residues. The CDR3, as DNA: TGTGCCAGCAGTCCGACAGGGGGCTATGAAAAACTGTTTTTT. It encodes CASSPTGGYEKLFF.

The CDR3 reads CASSFEAGSQETQYF. CDR3 bases: TGTGCCAGCAGTTTCGAAGCGGGCTCGCAAGAGACCCAGTACTTC. This chain uses TRBV12-3 or TRBV12-4 with TRBJ2-5; maybe TRBD2 (6 bases). This CDR3 has 15 amino acids. The V and J ends lost 3 bases and 2 bases respectively, with 13 bases between them.